Below are 24 T cell receptor beta chains sequenced from a single sample in a study of T cells after yellow fever vaccination. TCRdb re-derived calls from the 5' RACE reads in MiXCR, one entry per CDR3 protein. The sample carries approximately 550,000 distinct CDR3 sequences, 15% to 20% recorded once. The sequencing here drew on PBMCs, taken 15 days after the yellow fever booster vaccination. The receptors derive from a man younger than 40 who received the YFV17D yellow fever vaccine.

V gene TRBV10-3 combines with J gene TRBJ1-2; 7 bases match TRBD1. This CDR3 region has 15 residues. V gave up 0 bases and J gave up 3 bases; unmatched junction bases: 4. Germline-derived CDR1 and CDR2 are ENHRY and SYGVKD. In DNA form, the CDR3 reads TGTGCCATCAGTGAGTCAGGGGGCCTAGACTATGGCTACACCTTC. This sequence encodes CAISESGGLDYGYTF.

The chain is built from TRBV29-1 and TRBJ2-7, with D hard to call. The CDR3 covers 12 residues. The V gene lost 4 bases and the J gene lost 2 bases, with 9 bases spanning the gap. The germline gives CDR1 SQVTM, CDR2 ANQGSEA. CDR3 nucleotides: TGCAGCGTTGGAGAACCACCCTACGAGCAGTACTTC. It encodes CSVGEPPYEQYF.

The chain carries TRBV4-2 and TRBJ1-5; no clear D. CDR1 is LGHNA, CDR2 YNFKEQ, per germline. V lost 0 bases and J 0 bases, leaving 9 bases between the germline ends. The CDR3 runs to 16 residues. The CDR3 here is CASSQDIKVSNQPQHF. The CDR3 DNA reads as TGTGCCAGCAGCCAAGATATTAAGGTTAGCAATCAGCCCCAGCATTTT.

This clonotype was observed a few times. This chain uses TRBV4-3 with TRBJ2-7; TRBD1 matches at 8 bases. Germline CDR1 is LGHNA and CDR2 is YSLEER. J was trimmed by 1 base and V by 1 base; bases with no gene match: 6. The CDR3 length is 16 residues. Here the CDR3 reads CASSQGAGTGSYEQYF. CDR3 in DNA: TGCGCCAGCAGCCAAGGAGCCGGGACAGGATCCTACGAGCAGTACTTC.

CDR3 bases: TGTGCCAGCAGCTCCGGCCCGGCGGTACAAGAGACCCAGTACTTC. This encodes CASSSGPAVQETQYF. The rearrangement joins TRBV7-2 to TRBJ2-5, with no clear D. The CDR3 covers 15 residues. Germline values: CDR1 SGHTA, CDR2 FQGNSA. Trimming stripped 4 bases from V and 2 bases from J, with 14 bases between.

This clonotype appeared a few times. The J gene is TRBJ2-2, the V gene TRBV6-2 or TRBV6-3; 12 bases match TRBD2. Trimming at V came to 5 bases and at J to 4 bases, leaving 2 bases not matched to a gene. The germline gives CDR1 MNHEY, CDR2 SVGEGT. This CDR3 is 15 amino acids long. CDR3 loop: CASSRLAGATGELFF. The DNA for the CDR3 is TGTGCCAGCAGTCGACTAGCGGGAGCCACCGGGGAGCTGTTTTTT.

The J gene is TRBJ1-2, the V gene TRBV7-9; D gene ambiguous. Trimming cost V 3 bases and J 2 bases, with 13 bases left between them. This CDR3 region has 15 residues. Germline V gene sequence: CDR1 SEHNR, CDR2 FQNEAQ (reference sequence). The CDR3 DNA reads TGTGCCAGCAGCTTTCCTGGATCGGGGAACTATGGCTACACCTTC. Protein sequence: CASSFPGSGNYGYTF.

The chain employs TRBV4-3 and TRBJ2-7; the D is unclear. The CDR3 runs 15 residues. V lost 0 bases to trimming and J lost 4 bases, with 13 bases between them. The germline gives CDR1 LGHNA, CDR2 YSLEER. The CDR3 region is CASSQDSLGKYEQYF. CDR3 bases: TGCGCCAGCAGCCAAGATTCTCTGGGGAAATACGAGCAGTACTTC.

This clonotype was found a few times. The V gene is TRBV5-1, the J gene TRBJ2-7; possibly TRBD1 for D (5 bases). From germline, CDR1 is SGHRS and CDR2 YFSETQ. V was pared by 5 bases and J by 1 base, with 16 bases between. This CDR3 has 15 amino acids. The CDR3 reads CASRTLETGSYEQYF. CDR3 sequence (DNA): TGCGCCAGCAGAACCCTAGAAACAGGATCCTACGAGCAGTACTTC.

This clonotype showed up just a few times. V usage is TRBV6-2 or TRBV6-3 and J usage is TRBJ2-7; TRBD2 matches at 8 bases. J gave up 5 bases and V 8 bases, and 14 bases lay outside the gene matches. Germline assignment: CDR1 MNHEY and CDR2 SVGEGT. The CDR3 totals 15 residues. In DNA form, the CDR3 reads TGTGCCAGCGGAACGGGCAGCGGGAGCCCCCACGAGCAGTACTTC. Its translation: CASGTGSGSPHEQYF.

The chain employs TRBV20-1 and TRBJ2-1; 12 bases map to TRBD2. V shed 2 bases and J 9 bases; nucleotides not matched to a gene: 5. The CDR3 totals 14 residues. Germline values: CDR1 DFQATT, CDR2 SNEGSKA (reference sequence). The CDR3 coding sequence is TGCAGTGCTAGAACCGGGACTAGCGGGTTTGAGCAGTTCTTC. Amino acid sequence: CSARTGTSGFEQFF.

The genes are TRBV2 and TRBJ2-1; 12 bases are shared with TRBD2. This CDR3 region has 16 residues. V trimming: 4 bases; J trimming: 5 bases; junction bases outside the gene matches: 6. Germline assignment: CDR1 SNHLY and CDR2 FYNNEI. This CDR3 reads CASSVERTSGNNEQFF. The CDR3 DNA follows: TGTGCCAGCAGTGTCGAAAGGACTAGCGGGAACAATGAGCAGTTCTTC. The complete variable domain, with remaining parts taken from reference TRBV2 and TRBJ2-1, reads EPEVTQTPSHQVTQMGQEVILRCVPISNHLYFYWYRQILGQKVEFLVSFYNNEISEKSEIFDDQFSVERPDGSNFTLKIRSTKLEDSAMYFCASSVERTSGNNEQFFGPGTRLTVL.

This clonotype was seen a handful of times. This sequence joins TRBV5-5 and TRBJ2-5; 9 positions match TRBD1. V was pared by 4 bases and J by 4 bases, with 8 bases of the junction left unmatched. This CDR3 is built from 15 residues. Germline-derived CDR1 and CDR2 are SGHKS and YYEKEE (reference sequence). CDR3 nucleotides: TGTGCCAGCAGCCCAGACAGGGGGAAAGGAGAGACCCAGTACTTC. Translation gives CASSPDRGKGETQYF.

The gene calls are TRBV12-3 or TRBV12-4 and TRBJ1-1; D is perhaps TRBD1 (6 bases). This CDR3 spans 14 amino acids. V lost 4 bases, J lost 0 bases, and 9 bases lay in between. CDR3 sequence reads: CASSYTGMNTEAFF. DNA of the CDR3: TGTGCCAGCAGTTACACAGGGATGAACACTGAAGCTTTCTTT.

The rearrangement links TRBV20-1 to TRBJ2-1, with a tentative D call TRBD2 (6 bases). The CDR3 totals 15 residues. Trimming took off 0 bases at V and 0 bases at J, with 9 bases between the two ends. The V gene's germline CDR1 is DFQATT and CDR2 SNEGSKA (reference sequence). Here the CDR3 DNA reads TGCAGTGCTAGAGATCAGCGGGTCTCCTACAATGAGCAGTTCTTC. Its translation is CSARDQRVSYNEQFF.

The chain is built from TRBV5-1 and TRBJ2-1, with 7 bases aligning to TRBD2. Trimming removed 0 bases from V and 5 bases from J; junction bases left unmatched: 5. The CDR3 is 15 residues long. The germline V gene encodes CDR1 SGHRS and CDR2 YFSETQ. The CDR3 sequence is CASSLAPGTNNEQFF. The CDR3 DNA reads TGCGCCAGCAGCTTGGCCCCGGGGACTAACAATGAGCAGTTCTTC. The full variable domain, in which reference TRBV5-1 and TRBJ2-1 provide the parts outside the CDR3, is KAGVTQTPRYLIKTRGQQVTLSCSPISGHRSVSWYQQTPGQGLQFLFEYFSETQRNKGNFPGRFSGRQFSNSRSEMNVSTLELGDSALYLCASSLAPGTNNEQFFGPGTRLTVL.

This chain joins TRBV6-2 or TRBV6-3 and TRBJ2-5; D remains unclear. Trimming took off 0 bases at V and 1 base at J, with 12 bases between the two ends. Germline CDR1 is MNHEY and CDR2 is SVGEGT. There are 16 residues in the CDR3. Here the CDR3 DNA reads TGTGCCAGCAGTTACTCCCAGACCCCCATCCAAGAGACCCAGTACTTC. Translating gives CASSYSQTPIQETQYF.

The chain combines TRBV9 with TRBJ2-3, with D possibly matching TRBD1 (5 bases). Looked up from germline, CDR1 is SGDLS and CDR2 is YYNGEE. The CDR3 extends over 15 amino acids. The V gene lost 0 bases and the J gene lost 5 bases, with 13 bases spanning the gap. The CDR3 region is CASSVDATAIDTQYF. The CDR3 DNA follows: TGTGCCAGCAGCGTAGATGCGACAGCTATAGATACGCAGTATTTT. Variable domain in full (rest from reference TRBV9 and TRBJ2-3): DSGVTQTPKHLITATGQRVTLRCSPRSGDLSVYWYQQSLDQGLQFLIQYYNGEERAKGNILERFSAQQFPDLHSELNLSSLELGDSALYFCASSVDATAIDTQYFGPGTRLTVL.

The rearrangement joins TRBV20-1 to TRBJ2-1, with D perhaps matching TRBD1 or TRBD2 (5 bases each). The germline CDR1 and CDR2 sequences are DFQATT and SNEGSKA (reference sequence). This CDR3 has 14 amino acids. V dropped 4 bases and J dropped 9 bases, with 19 bases sitting between them. The CDR3 DNA is TGCAGTGCTACCCTGGGGCTAGCCCTGGGTGAGCAGTTCTTC. It specifies CSATLGLALGEQFF.

The chain is built from TRBV28 and TRBJ1-2, with D possibly TRBD1 on 6 matching bases. Germline CDR1 reads MDHEN; CDR2 reads SYDVKM. The CDR3 consists of 14 residues. The germline V and J ends were trimmed by 2 bases and 4 bases, with 11 bases remaining between them. The CDR3, as DNA: TGTGCCAGCAGTTTACGGGGGGGCAGCTATGGCTACACCTTC. This codes for CASSLRGGSYGYTF.

This clonotype has more than one count but fewer than ten. The rearrangement joins TRBV3-1 to TRBJ2-1; 13 positions agree with TRBD2. Germline CDR1 LGHDT, CDR2 YNNKEL (reference sequence). The CDR3 sequence is 14 residues long. V was pared by 8 bases and J by 7 bases, with 5 bases of the junction left unmatched. CDR3 in amino acids: CASLGTSGINEQFF. Here the CDR3 DNA reads TGTGCCAGCCTTGGGACTAGCGGGATAAATGAGCAGTTCTTC.

The CDR3 is CASSFPVVRHEQYF. The CDR3 DNA sequence: TGTGCCAGCAGTTTCCCCGTCGTTAGGCACGAGCAGTACTTC. This chain joins TRBV6-5 and TRBJ2-7; D not resolved. The CDR3 consists of 14 residues. With 4 bases removed from V and 5 bases from J, the gap between germline ends came to 15 bases. The germline gives CDR1 MNHEY, CDR2 SVGAGI.

The chain joins TRBV5-1 to TRBJ2-7, with TRBD2 identical over 10 bases. This CDR3 region has 15 residues. Germline V gives CDR1 SGHRS, CDR2 YFSETQ. J lost 4 bases, V lost 6 bases, and 10 bases had no gene match. The CDR3 DNA sequence: TGCGCCAGCAAAGGTTGGGTAGCGGGAGGATACGAGCAGTACTTC. It translates to CASKGWVAGGYEQYF. Together with reference TRBV5-1 and TRBJ2-7, the CDR3 gives the full variable domain: KAGVTQTPRYLIKTRGQQVTLSCSPISGHRSVSWYQQTPGQGLQFLFEYFSETQRNKGNFPGRFSGRQFSNSRSEMNVSTLELGDSALYLCASKGWVAGGYEQYFGPGTRLTVT.

V is TRBV7-2 and J is TRBJ1-1; D unresolved. CDR3 size: 15 residues. Trimming pared 1 base from V and 7 bases from J, leaving 16 bases between. The germline V gene has CDR1 SGHTA and CDR2 FQGNSA. CDR3 coding DNA: TGTGCCAGCAGCTTAGGGTATTCGGGAAGAGATGAAGCTTTCTTT. This codes for CASSLGYSGRDEAFF.